The 22 T cell receptor beta chains below come from one sample, sequenced in a study of identical twins. TCRdb called the 5' RACE reads again in MiXCR, with one record for every CDR3 protein. In the table there are around 370,000 distinct CDR3 sequences, roughly 9% of which are singletons. The specimen was naive T cells sorted from blood. These TCRs come from a woman aged 45-65 years in good health.

This chain connects TRBV5-1 to TRBJ1-1; D gene unclear. The CDR3 contains 15 residues. V shed 4 bases and J shed 1 base, with 14 bases lying between them. CDR1 and CDR2 (germline): SGHRS, YFSETQ. The CDR3: CASSPARQRNTEAFF. The CDR3 DNA sequence: TGCGCCAGCAGCCCGGCCAGGCAACGGAACACTGAAGCTTTCTTT.

This clonotype was picked up many times. The J gene is TRBJ2-1, the V gene TRBV11-2, with D perhaps matching TRBD1 or TRBD2 (6 bases each). V lost 7 bases, J lost 7 bases, and 11 bases lay in between. The length of the CDR3 is 12 residues. CDR1 is SGHAT and CDR2 is FQNNGV in the germline V gene. Here the CDR3 DNA reads TGTGCCAGCAAACTAGGGGGGAATGAGCAGTTCTTC. Translation: CASKLGGNEQFF.

The table lists this clonotype with many counts. The V and J genes are TRBV27 and TRBJ2-1; D is unclear. The CDR3 covers 15 residues. In germline, CDR1 is MNHEY, CDR2 SMNVEV (reference sequence). V was cut by 7 bases and J by 7 bases, with 20 bases left in between. The CDR3 sequence is CASKFSLSLGNEQFF. CDR3 in DNA: TGTGCCAGCAAGTTTAGTCTTTCCCTCGGGAATGAGCAGTTCTTC.

The CDR3 DNA sequence: TGTGCCAGCAGTTGGGGGGAGGCCTACGAGCAGTACTTC. It translates to CASSWGEAYEQYF. The chain carries TRBV28 and TRBJ2-7; D might be TRBD2 (6 bases). V gave up 4 bases and J gave up 2 bases, with 9 bases separating them. The CDR3 spans 13 residues. The germline gives CDR1 MDHEN, CDR2 SYDVKM.

This clonotype turned up a few times. The CDR3 reads CSARTLAGVWYEQYF. DNA of the CDR3: TGCAGTGCTAGAACCCTAGCGGGAGTTTGGTACGAGCAGTACTTC. V is TRBV20-1 and J is TRBJ2-7; TRBD2 matches at 10 bases. This CDR3 has 15 residues. Germline lookup yields CDR1 DFQATT and CDR2 SNEGSKA (reference sequence). V dropped 2 bases and J dropped 4; count of bases not matched to a gene: 8.

This clonotype was counted between two and nine times. The CDR3 DNA is TGTGCCAGCAGCTTAAATGAGGGGATTGGAGAGACCCAGTACTTC. Translating gives CASSLNEGIGETQYF. V usage is TRBV7-3 and J usage is TRBJ2-5; D may match TRBD1 or TRBD2 (5 bases each). V was clipped by 1 base and J by 4 bases, with 13 bases between them. The CDR3 spans 15 residues. Germline V gene sequence: CDR1 SGHTA, CDR2 FQGTGA.

This clonotype was counted ten times or more. J is TRBJ2-4 and V is TRBV20-1, with TRBD1 identical over 8 bases. The CDR3 length is 16 residues. V was pared by 5 bases and J by 1 base, with 10 bases of the junction left unmatched. From germline, CDR1 is DFQATT and CDR2 SNEGSKA (reference sequence). The CDR3 DNA reads as TGCAGTGCTTACGCAGGGGGCGCGGAGGCCAAAAACATTCAGTACTTC. It specifies CSAYAGGAEAKNIQYF.

There are a few counts of this clonotype. The V and J genes are TRBV3-1 and TRBJ2-2; the match to TRBD1 covers 7 bases. The germline V gene encodes CDR1 LGHDT and CDR2 YNNKEL (reference sequence). The V and J ends lost 4 bases and 7 bases, in that order; junction bases with no gene match: 18. The CDR3 runs to 18 residues. The CDR3 DNA sequence: TGTGCCAGCAGCCTAATACAGGGGTCCGGACGTCTCGTCGGGGAGCTGTTTTTT. Its translation: CASSLIQGSGRLVGELFF.

This clonotype was seen a handful of times. The rearrangement links TRBV18 to TRBJ2-5; D gene unclear. Looked up from germline, CDR1 is KGHSH and CDR2 is LQKENI. Trimming took 6 bases from V and 5 from J, leaving 10 bases between them. The CDR3 totals 12 residues. The CDR3 DNA reads as TGTGCCAGCTCCACTTTGGCGGAGACCCAGTACTTC. Its protein is CASSTLAETQYF.

The rearrangement uses TRBV7-7 and TRBJ2-2; 8 bases match TRBD2. This CDR3 contains 16 residues. Germline V gene lookup returns CDR1 SSHAT and CDR2 FNYEAQ (reference sequence). V dropped 1 base and J dropped 4; count of bases not matched to a gene: 5. The chain's CDR3 is CASSLDYGRATGELFF. The CDR3 DNA sequence: TGTGCCAGCAGCTTAGACTACGGGAGGGCCACCGGGGAGCTGTTTTTT.

This clonotype was seen more than once but under ten times. This chain uses TRBV3-1 with TRBJ2-7; D remains ambiguous. The CDR3 consists of 14 residues. The germline gives CDR1 LGHDT, CDR2 YNNKEL (reference sequence). Trimming stripped 1 base from V and 2 bases from J, with 9 bases between. The CDR3 spells CASSQVGIPYEQYF. Here the CDR3 DNA reads TGTGCCAGCAGCCAAGTGGGGATACCCTACGAGCAGTACTTC.

This clonotype was seen many times. This chain links TRBV9 with TRBJ1-2, with D possibly TRBD1 on 5 matching bases. Looked up from germline, CDR1 is SGDLS and CDR2 is YYNGEE. The V gene lost 0 bases and the J gene lost 2 bases, with 8 bases spanning the gap. This CDR3 spans 14 amino acids. The CDR3 DNA reads as TGTGCCAGCAGCGTAGGGGGACGCAACTATGGCTACACCTTC. Protein: CASSVGGRNYGYTF.

This clonotype has a count of ten or more. This chain links TRBV6-2 or TRBV6-3 with TRBJ2-2, with D perhaps TRBD2 (5 bases). Between the trimmed V and J ends, which lost 0 bases and 7 bases, there was a span of 15 bases. This CDR3 region has 16 residues. CDR1 and CDR2 from the germline V gene are MNHEY and SVGEGT. The CDR3 DNA sequence: TGTGCCAGCAGTTACTCGTGGCTAGGGAGAGGCGGGGAGCTGTTTTTT. As protein: CASSYSWLGRGGELFF.

The chain joins TRBV4-1 to TRBJ2-5, with a weak D call TRBD2 (5 bases). Germline CDR1 is MGHRA and CDR2 is YSYEKL. Between the trimmed V and J ends, which lost 2 bases and 5 bases, there was a span of 12 bases. The CDR3 is made up of 14 amino acids. As DNA, the CDR3 is TGCGCCAGCAGCCAACTACTAGTTGGTGAGACCCAGTACTTC. This translates into CASSQLLVGETQYF.

This clonotype was seen a handful of times. V usage is TRBV6-5 and J usage is TRBJ2-5; TRBD1 agrees at 8 bases. Germline V gives CDR1 MNHEY, CDR2 SVGAGI. V was pared by 2 bases and J by 5 bases, with 4 bases of the junction left unmatched. The CDR3 is made up of 14 amino acids. The CDR3 DNA follows: TGTGCCAGCAGTTACCACCGGGACAGGGAGACCCAGTACTTC. This gives the protein CASSYHRDRETQYF.

There are a few counts of this clonotype. The genes are TRBV6-5 and TRBJ1-4; D gene ambiguous. V was clipped by 0 bases and J by 11 bases, with 10 bases between them. Germline V gene lookup returns CDR1 MNHEY and CDR2 SVGAGI. The CDR3 runs to 13 residues. The CDR3 nucleotides read TGTGCCAGCAGTTACTCGAATTCCATGAAACTGTTTTTT. Translating it yields CASSYSNSMKLFF.

This clonotype was counted many times. Here the CDR3 reads CSADALASVNNEQFF. The CDR3 nucleotides are TGCAGTGCAGATGCTTTGGCTAGCGTAAACAATGAGCAGTTCTTC. The V gene is TRBV20-1, the J gene TRBJ2-1; possible D gene TRBD2, 6 bases. Per the germline V gene, CDR1 is DFQATT and CDR2 is SNEGSKA (reference sequence). The CDR3 is 15 amino acids. V shed 6 bases and J shed 5 bases, with 20 bases lying between them.

This clonotype was found many times. The rearrangement uses TRBV9 and TRBJ2-1; D is undetermined. CDR1 SGDLS and CDR2 YYNGEE come from the germline V gene. Deletions cut 3 bases from V and 0 bases from J, with 13 bases between. The CDR3 has 16 residues. Here the CDR3 reads CASSAGPGHSYNEQFF. The CDR3 bases are TGTGCCAGCAGCGCCGGACCGGGCCACTCCTACAATGAGCAGTTCTTC.

This clonotype was seen more than once but under ten times. This chain uses TRBV5-1 with TRBJ2-5; D is uncertain. V gave up 3 bases and J gave up 5 bases, with 11 bases separating them. Germline V gene data show CDR1 as SGHRS and CDR2 as YFSETQ. The CDR3 length is 13 residues. This CDR3 is CASSSPGGETQYF. CDR3 nucleotides: TGCGCCAGCAGCTCCCCCGGTGGGGAGACCCAGTACTTC.

The sample holds a few counts of this clonotype. The V call is TRBV20-1, the J call TRBJ2-1; 11 bases fit TRBD2. The CDR3 is 14 amino acids. Per the germline V gene, CDR1 is DFQATT and CDR2 is SNEGSKA (reference sequence). V dropped 6 bases and J dropped 7; count of bases not matched to a gene: 8. The CDR3 DNA follows: TGCAGTGCCAATAGCGGGAGGGCCAGGAATGAGCAGTTCTTC. Translated: CSANSGRARNEQFF.

This clonotype came up a few times. The chain couples TRBV12-3 or TRBV12-4 to TRBJ1-2, with TRBD1 matching over 8 bases. CDR3 length: 17 amino acids. J gave up 7 bases and V 4 bases, and 17 bases lay outside the gene matches. CDR3 in amino acids: CASSYSGQDPRNPGYTF. The CDR3 DNA is TGTGCCAGCAGTTATTCGGGACAGGACCCTCGGAATCCTGGCTACACCTTC.

The rearrangement uses TRBV20-1 and TRBJ2-5; D remains unclear. The CDR3 has 14 residues. Germline CDR1 DFQATT, CDR2 SNEGSKA (reference sequence). V lost 0 bases and J lost 1, with 9 bases in between. The CDR3 protein is CSARDLVRQETQYF. CDR3 sequence (DNA): TGCAGTGCTAGAGATCTAGTCCGCCAAGAGACCCAGTACTTC.